This is a list of T cell receptor beta chains from one sample in a study of OX40 agonist ivuxolimab in advanced cancers. Produced via immunoSEQ multiplex PCR; TCRdb's table is partial and in-frame only. Here the sample spans about 26,000 clones, almost 90% being singletons. The sample in question was CD4+ or CD8+ T cells sorted from blood, obtained in a trial of the OX40 agonist ivuxolimab. Receptors were obtained from an adult with an advanced solid tumor such as melanoma, head and neck, liver or kidney cancer. CDR3s include the opening cysteine and the closing phenylalanine or tryptophan. D genes are given only for firm matches. Clone sizes are given selectively: once, few, many, or a class where the clone is expanded.

D gene	V gene	clone size	J gene	CDR3 DNA	CDR3 protein
NA	TRBV4-1	NA	TRBJ1-3	TGCGCCAGCAGCCAAGATACCGCGGAAAACACCATATATTTT	CASSQDTAENTIYF
TRBD1	TRBV19	NA	TRBJ2-1	TGTGCCAGTAGTCAGGGACAGGGCAGCAATGAGCAGTTCTTC	CASSQGQGSNEQFF
TRBD1	TRBV27	once	TRBJ1-1	TGTGCCAGCAGCGACAGGGGCGTTAACACTGAAGCTTTCTTT	CASSDRGVNTEAFF
TRBD2	TRBV23-1	NA	TRBJ2-1	TGCGCCAGCAGTCCCGCGTACCTAGCGGGATCCTACAATGAGCAGTTCTTC	CASSPAYLAGSYNEQFF
TRBD2	TRBV28	NA	TRBJ2-7	TGTGCCAGCATGCCTAGCGGGTTATACGAGCAGTACTTC	CASMPSGLYEQYF
TRBD1	TRBV7-7	NA	TRBJ2-5	TGTGCCAGCAGCTTATGGGACAGGGAAGGAGAGACCCAGTACTTC	CASSLWDREGETQYF
NA	TRBV27	NA	TRBJ2-1	TGTGCCAGCAGTGGTAGCGGTACCCTCTACAATGAGCAGTTCTTC	CASSGSGTLYNEQFF
NA	TRBV9	NA	TRBJ2-1	TGTGCCAGTGCAGGAGGGGATGAGCAGTTCTTC	CASAGGDEQFF
NA	TRBV5-6	NA	TRBJ2-7	TGTGCCAGCAGCTTGGTAGCCTACGAGCAGTACTTC	CASSLVAYEQYF
NA	TRBV19	NA	TRBJ2-3	TGTGCCAGTAGTATAGAAGGCTGGGGGGTTGGAACAGATACGCAGTATTTT	CASSIEGWGVGTDTQYF
NA	TRBV7-6	once	TRBJ1-5	TGTGCCAGCAGCTTAGCCCCGGCGGTCGGTCAGCCCCAGCATTTT	CASSLAPAVGQPQHF
NA	TRBV9	NA	TRBJ2-2	TGTGCCAGCAGCGTAGTGGGTGCCGGCGGGGAGCTGTTTTTT	CASSVVGAGGELFF
NA	TRBV4-1	NA	TRBJ2-1	TGCGCCAGCAGCCAAGTAATGGACAATGAGCAGTTCTTC	CASSQVMDNEQFF
TRBD1	TRBV6-6	NA	TRBJ1-5	TGTGCCAGCAGTCAGCCAGGGGGCTGGGATCAGCCCCAGCATTTT	CASSQPGGWDQPQHF
TRBD1	TRBV5-1	NA	TRBJ1-5	TGCGCCAGCAGCTGTACTCGACAGGGAATAAGCAATCAGCCCCAGCATTTT	CASSCTRQGISNQPQHF
TRBD2	TRBV4-2	NA	TRBJ2-7	TGTGCCAGCAGCCAAGAAGAGACTAGCGGCTACGAGCAGTACTTC	CASSQEETSGYEQYF
TRBD2	TRBV28	NA	TRBJ2-3	TGTGCCAGCCGGAAACTAGCGGGGGGGACTGATACGCAGTATTTT	CASRKLAGGTDTQYF
NA	TRBV9	NA	TRBJ2-2	TGTGCCAGCAGCGCCACTGGGGACATAAACACCGGGGAGCTGTTTTTT	CASSATGDINTGELFF
NA	TRBV27	NA	TRBJ1-1	TGTGCCAGCAGTTTATCGCCACTGAACACTGAAGCTTTCTTT	CASSLSPLNTEAFF
NA	TRBV5-4	medium-sized	TRBJ2-5	TGTGCCAGCAGCTTCCACAGGGACGGGCAAGAGACCCAGTACTTC	CASSFHRDGQETQYF
NA	TRBV13	NA	TRBJ1-5	TGTGCCAGCAGCTTAAGAGGAAGTCAGCCCCAGCATTTT	CASSLRGSQPQHF
NA	TRBV14	NA	TRBJ2-1	TGTGCCAGCAGCCAAGGAAATGAGCAGTTCTTC	CASSQGNEQFF
NA	TRBV30	NA	TRBJ2-7	TGTGCCTGGAGTAAATGGATGGATGGGGACGAGCAGTACTTC	CAWSKWMDGDEQYF
NA	TRBV27	NA	TRBJ2-2	TGTGCCAGCAGTTCCGGGCTAGGCGGGGAGCTGTTTTTT	CASSSGLGGELFF
TRBD2	TRBV18	NA	TRBJ2-2	TGTGCCAGCTCCCCGGGGACTAGCGCAAACACCGGGGAGCTGTTTTTT	CASSPGTSANTGELFF
TRBD2	TRBV6-4	once	TRBJ2-3	TGTGCCAGCAGTGACCAGGGCGGGAGGGGAGATACGCAGTATTTT	CASSDQGGRGDTQYF
NA	TRBV6-5	NA	TRBJ2-2	TGTGCCAGCAGTTACGGGACAACGGCCGGGGAGCTGTTTTTT	CASSYGTTAGELFF
NA	TRBV19	NA	TRBJ2-7	TGTGCCAGTAGTAGGGGCTCAACACCCTACGAGCAGTACTTC	CASSRGSTPYEQYF
NA	TRBV7-8	NA	TRBJ1-5	TGTGCCAGCAGCTTAGGTCAGGGTCAGGGCTTTGGTGGCATCGGTAATCAGCCCCAGCATTTT	CASSLGQGQGFGGIGNQPQHF
NA	TRBV19	NA	TRBJ2-1	TGTGCCAGTAGTTTTATCACTACAGGGCTCGAGGGCTACAATGAGCAGTTCTTC	CASSFITTGLEGYNEQFF
NA	TRBV13	once	TRBJ1-4	TGTGCCAGCAGCTTAGGGCTTGCTAGCCTAGATAAACTGTTTTTT	CASSLGLASLDKLFF
TRBD2	TRBV11-2	NA	TRBJ2-7	TGTGCCAGCAGCTTAGCTCCGGGAGGGCCGACCTACGAGCAGTACTTC	CASSLAPGGPTYEQYF
NA	TRBV18	NA	TRBJ2-2	TGTGCCAGCTCACCACCTAAGGACCCCAATTGGGACACCGGGGAGCTGTTTTTT	CASSPPKDPNWDTGELFF
NA	TRBV6-5	NA	TRBJ2-7	TGTGCCAGCAGTTACGCGGGTGCCCCGTACGAGCAGTACTTC	CASSYAGAPYEQYF
NA	TRBV28	NA	TRBJ1-2	TGTGCCAGCAGTTTAATCGCCCTTCGGACAGAGTATGGCTACACCTTC	CASSLIALRTEYGYTF
NA	TRBV6-6	once	TRBJ2-5	TGTGCCAGCAGTTCCGGGACCCCGTTGTACTTC	CASSSGTPLYF
TRBD2	TRBV7-8	NA	TRBJ2-5	TGTGCCAGCAGCTTGGTTGAGCGGGGGCACCCAGCCCAGTACTTC	CASSLVERGHPAQYF
NA	TRBV5-1	NA	TRBJ1-4	TGCGCCAGCAGCTCTCGGGAGGAGGAAAAACTGTTTTTT	CASSSREEEKLFF
NA	TRBV15	NA	TRBJ1-1	TGTGCCACCAGCAGAGGAGGGGAGAACACTGAAGCTTTCTTT	CATSRGGENTEAFF
NA	TRBV4-3	NA	TRBJ2-7	TGCGCCAGCAGCCAAGTCCCTCAGAGCTCCTACGAGCAGTACTTC	CASSQVPQSSYEQYF
NA	TRBV5-4	once	TRBJ2-6	TGTGCCAGCACCCTCCTCCCGGGGGCCAACGTCCTGACTTTC	CASTLLPGANVLTF
NA	TRBV7-3	NA	TRBJ2-1	TGTGCCAGCAGCACACCAGTGGGGGGCCGTAATGAGCAGTTCTTC	CASSTPVGGRNEQFF
NA	TRBV5-1	NA	TRBJ2-1	TGCGCCAGCAGCTTTGAGGGATCCTACAATGAGCAGTTCTTC	CASSFEGSYNEQFF
NA	TRBV5-6	NA	TRBJ2-2	TGTGCCAGCAGCTTGTTCACCGGGGAGCTGTTTTTT	CASSLFTGELFF
NA	TRBV13	NA	TRBJ1-6	TGTGCCAGCAGTGTAGGGGGGATCAATTCACCCCTCCACTTT	CASSVGGINSPLHF
NA	TRBV9	NA	TRBJ2-5	TGTGCCAGCAGCCAGAAACAGGGCCGGGAGACCCAGTACTTC	CASSQKQGRETQYF
TRBD2	TRBV6-1	NA	TRBJ2-2	TGTGCCAGCGAGGGGGTAGCGGGAGAGGGCGGGGAGCTGTTTTTT	CASEGVAGEGGELFF
TRBD1	TRBV6-6	NA	TRBJ1-2	TGTGCCAGCAGTTCGGAGTTGACAGGGAACTATGGCTACACCTTC	CASSSELTGNYGYTF
TRBD1	TRBV15	NA	TRBJ1-3	TGTGCCACCAGCCGCGGGGACAGTATAGACTCTGGAAACACCATATATTTT	CATSRGDSIDSGNTIYF
TRBD2	TRBV4-1	NA	TRBJ2-1	TGCGCCAGCAGCCAAGGCCTACTAGCGGGAGTTGGTGTTTATGAGCAGTTCTTC	CASSQGLLAGVGVYEQFF
NA	TRBV30	NA	TRBJ2-1	TGTGCCTGGGGGAGTCTCACGGTGTTCAATGAGCAGTTCTTC	CAWGSLTVFNEQFF
NA	TRBV28	NA	TRBJ2-3	TGTGCCAGCAGCCCAGAAGCTAGCACAGATACGCAGTATTTT	CASSPEASTDTQYF
NA	TRBV9	once	TRBJ1-5	TGTGCCAGCAGCGGAACAGGGTCTCAGCCCCAGCATTTT	CASSGTGSQPQHF
TRBD2	TRBV2	NA	TRBJ2-5	TGTGCCAGCAGTGCTAGCGGGAGAGAGACCCAGTACTTC	CASSASGRETQYF
NA	TRBV5-6	NA	TRBJ1-1	TGTGCCAGCAGCTGGGCGGGGGACACTGAAGCTTTCTTT	CASSWAGDTEAFF
TRBD1	TRBV6-1	NA	TRBJ1-3	TGTGCCAGCAGTGGGGACAGGTTCTCTGGAAACACCATATATTTT	CASSGDRFSGNTIYF
NA	TRBV6-5	few	TRBJ2-1	TGTGCCAGCAGTGCGGGACGGCCCTCCTACAATGAGCAGTTCTTC	CASSAGRPSYNEQFF
NA	TRBV7-2	NA	TRBJ2-3	TGTGCCAGCAGCTGGAGAGATACGCAGTATTTT	CASSWRDTQYF
NA	TRBV7-9	NA	TRBJ2-5	TGTGCCAGCACCCCTTCTATAGGCGGTAGAGAGACCCAGTACTTC	CASTPSIGGRETQYF
NA	TRBV9	NA	TRBJ1-5	TGTGCCAGCAGCCCCCACGGGGGAGGCAATCAGCCCCAGCATTTT	CASSPHGGGNQPQHF